This record concerns one TCR beta chain sequence. Germline V CDR1 and CDR2: ENHRY, SYGVKD. After removal of 4 bases from V and 2 bases from J, the junction contained 8 bases not matched to a gene. The CDR3 consists of 16 residues. Method: immunoSEQ multiplex PCR; TCRdb's copy keeps in-frame clones and lacks some. Of 250,000 or so clones listed, 75% to 90% are singletons. These data originate in a study of blood T cell repertoires in COVID-19. The wider study: Donors in the United States, Italy and Spain gave samples during acute or convalescent COVID-19. PBMCs, B-cell-depleted T cells, or T cells were the source of the cDNA or gDNA that made up the material.

Sequenced sample: PBMCs or T cells enriched from blood (not recorded which). The V and J genes are TRBV10-3 and TRBJ2-3; 8 positions agree with TRBD1. The sequence came from a woman aged 30 to 39 with acute COVID-19. The CDR3 DNA follows: TGTGCCATCAGTGCCTCCGGGACAGGAAACACAGATACGCAGTATTTT. Protein product: CAISASGTGNTDTQYF.